This TCR beta chain was sequenced in a study of shared clonotypes between healthy human individuals. At the level of the study: Each donor had three CD4 naive, three CD4 memory, two CD8 naive and one CD8 memory plate. Findings of the study overall: The study found approximately 5% of naive CD4 clonotypes shared across several donors.

As regards this clone: As yet, its antigen is unknown.

The sorted-subset replicate PCRs were given approximately 190 ng DNA, which is 30,000 to 35,000 T cell genomes. Sequencing was performed with immunoSEQ multiplex PCR; in TCRdb, only in-frame clones are kept and a portion is missing. Of around 2.1 million clones detected, approximately 96% appear once; the ten largest clones hold roughly 0.13%. Germline V gene sequence: CDR1 MNHEY, CDR2 SMNVEV (reference sequence). Trimming took off 6 bases at V and 4 bases at J, with 5 bases between the two ends. The CDR3 runs to 11 residues. Recent vaccinations or acute infections were absent in the healthy HIV-negative adult donors.

V and J are TRBV27 and TRBJ2-3; D remains unclear. The receptor's source is a man between 18 and 35 years old in good health. Sample: naive CD4+ T cells sorted from blood. Subset here: CD45RA+ positively selected. The CDR3 DNA follows: TGTGCCAGCAGATTGGCAGATACGCAGTATTTT. Translating gives CASRLADTQYF.